The present TCR beta chain was sequenced within a study of Graves' ophthalmopathy and Graves' hyperthyroidism. Study information: At the time of initial diagnosis and before any treatment, peripheral blood was collected.

The study amplified TCR beta CDR3 regions using RNA transcripts. HTBI primers served in a first-round RT-PCR, which a second-round multiplex PCR followed. Each CDR3 protein gets one entry after TCRdb re-called the multiplex PCR reads with MiXCR. The data contain around 400,000 distinct CDR3 sequences, about 17% of them singletons. There are 16 residues in the CDR3. From germline, CDR1 is MDHEN and CDR2 SYDVKM. The V segment lost 3 bases and the J segment 6 bases; nucleotides outside the gene matches: 7. This rearrangement joins TRBV28 to TRBJ1-6; 8 positions match TRBD1. Material for sequencing was peripheral blood. This TCR derives from a woman aged 18-29 years with Graves' ophthalmopathy. CDR3 sequence: CASSFGRTGFNSPLHF. In nucleotides, the CDR3 is TGTGCCAGCAGTTTTGGTAGGACAGGGTTTAATTCACCCCTCCACTTT.